In this sample, the clone carrying this T cell receptor beta chain turned up many times. The germline gives CDR1 SEHNR, CDR2 FQNEAQ (reference sequence). The CDR3 has 15 residues. J lost 5 bases, V lost 3 bases, and 6 bases had no gene match. Regarding time point: patch test 2, 6 weeks after DPC sensitization. Treatment described: therapeutic diphenylcyclopropenone sensitization with weekly scalp DPC. Drawing of blood took place ahead of applying each patch test. The sample belongs to a study of human T cells and chemical hapten exposure. Methods used by the authors: Ranging from roughly 20,000 to 750,000, TCR counts per sample had a median value of approximately 99,000. A single record per CDR3 protein comes from TCRdb applying MiXCR to the RACE reads. The V and J calls follow TCRdb's processing rather than the paper's. The sample has some 42,000 distinct CDR3 sequences, about 9.8% seen once; the top ten hold 15%.

V is TRBV7-9 and J is TRBJ2-3; 9 bases are a match to TRBD2. The sequencing used whole blood, collected in connection with sensitization to the hapten diphenylcyclopropenone (DPC). The sequence was collected from a woman aged 40 to 55 with alopecia areata. Some clones in this sample may be carry-over from other donors' samples. The CDR3 region is CASSLERGAGDTQYF. As DNA, the CDR3 is TGTGCCAGCAGCTTGGAGCGGGGGGCCGGAGATACGCAGTATTTT. Combining the CDR3 with reference TRBV7-9 and TRBJ2-3 gives the whole variable domain DTGVSQNPRHKITKRGQNVTFRCDPISEHNRLYWYRQTLGQGPEFLTYFQNEAQLEKSRLLSDRFSAERPKGSFSTLEIQRTEQGDSAMYLCASSLERGAGDTQYFGPGTRLTVL.